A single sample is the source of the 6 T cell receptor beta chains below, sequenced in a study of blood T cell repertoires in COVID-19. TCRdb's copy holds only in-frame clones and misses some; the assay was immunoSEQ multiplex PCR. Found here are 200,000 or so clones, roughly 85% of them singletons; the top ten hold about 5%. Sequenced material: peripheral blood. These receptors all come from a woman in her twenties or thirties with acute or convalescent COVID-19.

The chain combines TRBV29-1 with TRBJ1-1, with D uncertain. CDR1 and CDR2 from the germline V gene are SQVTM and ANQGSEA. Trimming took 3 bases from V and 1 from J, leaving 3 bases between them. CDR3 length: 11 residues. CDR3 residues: CSVDQNTEAFF. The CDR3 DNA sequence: TGCAGCGTTGACCAGAACACTGAAGCTTTCTTT.

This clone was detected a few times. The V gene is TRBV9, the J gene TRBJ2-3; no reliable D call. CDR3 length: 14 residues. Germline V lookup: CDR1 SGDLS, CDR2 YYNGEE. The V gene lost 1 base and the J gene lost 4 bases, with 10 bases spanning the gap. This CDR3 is CASSVSERSDTQYF. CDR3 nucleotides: TGTGCCAGCAGCGTATCGGAGCGATCAGATACGCAGTATTTT.

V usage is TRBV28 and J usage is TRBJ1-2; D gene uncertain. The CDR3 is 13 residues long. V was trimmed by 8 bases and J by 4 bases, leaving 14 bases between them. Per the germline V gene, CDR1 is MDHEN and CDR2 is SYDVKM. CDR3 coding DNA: TGTGCCAGCGGGTACAGTCCACGCTATGGCTACACCTTC. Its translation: CASGYSPRYGYTF.

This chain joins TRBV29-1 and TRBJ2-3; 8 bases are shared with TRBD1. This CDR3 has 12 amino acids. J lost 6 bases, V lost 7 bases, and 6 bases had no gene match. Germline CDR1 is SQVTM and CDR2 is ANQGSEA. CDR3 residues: CSAVRTGDTQYF. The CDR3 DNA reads TGCAGCGCAGTCAGGACAGGGGATACGCAGTATTTT.

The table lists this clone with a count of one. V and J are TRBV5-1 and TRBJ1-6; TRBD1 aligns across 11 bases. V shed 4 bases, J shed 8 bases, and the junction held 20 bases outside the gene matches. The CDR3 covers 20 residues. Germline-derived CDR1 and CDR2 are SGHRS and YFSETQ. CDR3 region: CASSVGPVFGDRGKDSPLHF. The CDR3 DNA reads TGCGCCAGCAGCGTAGGCCCCGTTTTCGGGGACAGGGGGAAAGATTCACCCCTCCACTTT.

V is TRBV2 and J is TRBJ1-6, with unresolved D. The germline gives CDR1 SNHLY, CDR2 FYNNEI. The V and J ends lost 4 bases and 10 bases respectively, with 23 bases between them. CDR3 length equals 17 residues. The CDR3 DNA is TGTGCCAGCAGTGTTGCGTCTCTTCGGTACGCAAACTCACCCCTCCACTTT. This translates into CASSVASLRYANSPLHF. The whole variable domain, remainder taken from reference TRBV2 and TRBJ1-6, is EPEVTQTPSHQVTQMGQEVILRCVPISNHLYFYWYRQILGQKVEFLVSFYNNEISEKSEIFDDQFSVERPDGSNFTLKIRSTKLEDSAMYFCASSVASLRYANSPLHFGNGTRLTVT.